The sequence of this T cell receptor (beta chain) was determined in a study of blood T cell repertoires in COVID-19. Turning to the study itself: Spain, Italy and the United States supplied samples that represented acute and convalescent COVID-19. Sources were T cells, B-cell-depleted T cells, or PBMCs; the material itself was cDNA or gDNA.

CDR3 length: 18 residues. Germline V gene sequence: CDR1 MNHEY, CDR2 SVGEGT. Unmatched junction bases numbered 6, after V lost 0 bases and J lost 0 bases. Data came from immunoSEQ multiplex PCR; TCRdb stores just in-frame clones and leaves some out. The sample contains 100,000 to 150,000 clones, around 86% of which appear only once. This chain connects TRBV6-2 or TRBV6-3 to TRBJ2-7; TRBD2 matches 12 bases. The specimen was peripheral blood. The clonotype originates from an elderly man with active or convalescent COVID-19. The CDR3 DNA reads TGTGCCAGCAGTTACTCGATTGGACTAGCGGGGAACTCCTACGAGCAGTACTTC. Translating gives CASSYSIGLAGNSYEQYF.